The T cell receptor (beta chain) described here comes from a study of blood T cells in healthy people across ages. The use of a sample-barcoded 5' primer and a J-beta primer mix characterized a second PCR of about 7 to 12 cycles. TCRdb ran MiXCR on the 5' RACE reads and lists one entry per CDR3 protein. The table shows some 670,000 distinct CDR3 sequences, with 40% to 65% occurring only once. Germline CDR1 reads SNHLY; CDR2 reads FYNNEI. There are 14 residues in the CDR3. V dropped 7 bases and J dropped 4 bases, with 16 bases sitting between them. The clonotype comes from a woman older than 75 in good health. Sequencing input: blood. The rearrangement uses TRBV2 and TRBJ2-5; weak D call: TRBD2 (5 bases). This CDR3 is CASTPLDTGETQYF. For the CDR3, the DNA is TGTGCCAGCACTCCACTAGACACGGGAGAGACCCAGTACTTC. Variable domain in full (rest from reference TRBV2 and TRBJ2-5): EPEVTQTPSHQVTQMGQEVILRCVPISNHLYFYWYRQILGQKVEFLVSFYNNEISEKSEIFDDQFSVERPDGSNFTLKIRSTKLEDSAMYFCASTPLDTGETQYFGPGTRLLVL.